The sequence of this TCR beta chain was determined in a study of beta chain features in type 1 diabetes. Study as a whole: Healthy donors, compared against patients, showed similar age, gender and cell yields. Study-level points and caveats: TCRB repertoires of naive, central memory and Treg cells appeared more similar among patients than among healthy donors. Whether HLA type influences TCRB rearrangement remained unresolved here. TCRB CDR3 length was moderately but significantly reduced in all four CD4+ subsets of Type 1 diabetes patients.

This clone was counted between two and nine times. The antigen remains undetermined. This CDR3 has 16 residues. Trimming left V 3 bases short and J 0 bases short, with 12 bases between. Germline CDR1 and CDR2: MNHEY and SMNVEV (reference sequence). Reverse transcription of all isolated RNA meant that expressed TCRB transcripts were sequenced. Naive, central memory and regulatory T cell samples averaged about 3.5 million reads. The protocol was immunoSEQ multiplex PCR, while the TCRdb copy is restricted to in-frame clones and leaves out a portion. The table lists about 710,000 clones, 11% to 15% of them singletons.

The TCR originated in a man aged 18 to 29 with type 1 diabetes. The sample consisted of naive CD4+ T cells from blood. The chain is built from TRBV27 and TRBJ2-1; D may match TRBD1 or TRBD2 (5 bases each). The CDR3 DNA is TGTGCCAGCAGTTTTTCCTGGGGGAACTCCTACAATGAGCAGTTCTTC. It translates to CASSFSWGNSYNEQFF.